These T cell receptor beta chains were read from a single sample in a study of T cells in localized non-small cell lung cancer. The protocol was immunoSEQ multiplex PCR, while the TCRdb copy is restricted to in-frame clones and leaves out a portion. The data hold 40,000 to 55,000 clones, with around three quarters observed a single time. Sequenced material: PBMCs, taken before any cancer treatment. The source of these receptors is a woman aged 35 to 69 with stage II lung adenocarcinoma. The CDR3 runs from the conserved cysteine through the conserved F or W. The D gene is left open where the match is weak. Some rows mark clone size as missing; the rest say once, few, many or name a class of expanded clone.

j_gene: TRBJ1-6
abundance: few
d_gene: -
v_gene: TRBV28
CDR3aa: CASSLSWDYNSPLHF
CDR3nt: TGTGCCAGCAGTTTATCGTGGGACTATAATTCACCCCTCCACTTT

j_gene: TRBJ2-3
abundance: -
d_gene: TRBD2
v_gene: TRBV4-2
CDR3aa: CASSQGSAGGESDTQYF
CDR3nt: TGTGCCAGCAGCCAAGGATCAGCGGGGGGGGAATCAGATACGCAGTATTTT

j_gene: TRBJ1-6
abundance: -
d_gene: -
v_gene: TRBV2
CDR3aa: CASSQDVGSPLHF
CDR3nt: TGTGCCAGCAGTCAAGATGTTGGTTCACCCCTCCACTTT

j_gene: TRBJ1-3
abundance: -
d_gene: -
v_gene: TRBV27
CDR3aa: CASSPRPGSLAGNTIYF
CDR3nt: TGTGCCAGCAGCCCCAGGCCCGGCTCACTAGCGGGAAACACCATATATTTT

j_gene: TRBJ2-1
abundance: -
d_gene: TRBD1
v_gene: TRBV4-2
CDR3aa: CASSQGTGQEQFF
CDR3nt: TGTGCCAGCAGCCAAGGGACAGGGCAGGAGCAGTTCTTC

j_gene: TRBJ2-3
abundance: -
d_gene: TRBD2
v_gene: TRBV4-3
CDR3aa: CASSQEASGGGPDTQYF
CDR3nt: TGCGCCAGCAGCCAAGAAGCGAGCGGGGGTGGCCCAGATACGCAGTATTTT

j_gene: TRBJ1-3
abundance: -
d_gene: -
v_gene: TRBV19
CDR3aa: CASRTVDSSGNTIYF
CDR3nt: TGTGCCAGTAGAACTGTCGACAGCTCTGGAAACACCATATATTTT

j_gene: TRBJ2-2
abundance: -
d_gene: -
v_gene: TRBV7-6
CDR3aa: CASSLLLSVGAPNGELFF
CDR3nt: TGTGCCAGCAGCTTATTATTAAGTGTGGGGGCGCCGAACGGGGAGCTGTTTTTT

j_gene: TRBJ1-2
abundance: -
d_gene: TRBD1
v_gene: TRBV7-8
CDR3aa: CASSPTGVPANYGYTF
CDR3nt: TGTGCCAGCAGCCCAACAGGGGTCCCAGCTAACTATGGCTACACCTTC

j_gene: TRBJ2-7
abundance: -
d_gene: -
v_gene: TRBV6-5
CDR3aa: CASSIRGYEQYF
CDR3nt: TGTGCCAGCAGTATAAGGGGTTACGAGCAGTACTTC

j_gene: TRBJ1-1
abundance: -
d_gene: -
v_gene: TRBV4-1
CDR3aa: CASSQVHVIGYTEAFF
CDR3nt: TGCGCCAGCAGCCAGGTACACGTGATAGGGTATACTGAAGCTTTCTTT

j_gene: TRBJ1-4
abundance: -
d_gene: TRBD1
v_gene: TRBV6-1
CDR3aa: CASSAGTGSEKLFF
CDR3nt: TGTGCCAGCAGTGCCGGGACAGGGAGCGAAAAACTGTTTTTT

j_gene: TRBJ1-1
abundance: -
d_gene: -
v_gene: TRBV4-3
CDR3aa: CASSQGVYRNTEAFF
CDR3nt: TGCGCCAGCAGCCAAGGGGTATACAGAAACACTGAAGCTTTCTTT

j_gene: TRBJ2-1
abundance: -
d_gene: -
v_gene: TRBV23-1
CDR3aa: CASSQPLPFRRSGDNEQFF
CDR3nt: TGCGCCAGCAGTCAACCGTTACCCTTCAGGAGATCTGGCGACAATGAGCAGTTCTTC

j_gene: TRBJ1-4
abundance: -
d_gene: -
v_gene: TRBV28
CDR3aa: CASSLNLAEKLFF
CDR3nt: TGTGCCAGCAGTCTCAACCTAGCCGAAAAACTGTTTTTT

j_gene: TRBJ1-4
abundance: -
d_gene: -
v_gene: TRBV19
CDR3aa: CASSTTGDNEKLFF
CDR3nt: TGTGCCAGTAGCACGACAGGAGATAATGAAAAACTGTTTTTT

j_gene: TRBJ2-3
abundance: -
d_gene: -
v_gene: TRBV4-3
CDR3aa: CASSGVSNTQYF
CDR3nt: TGCGCCAGCAGTGGGGTTTCAAATACGCAGTATTTT